The source of this TCR beta chain is a study of T cell changes during pregnancy in multiple sclerosis. The V gene's germline CDR1 is KGHSH and CDR2 LQKENI. Trimming cost V 2 bases and J 6 bases, with 11 bases left between them. The CDR3 spans 13 residues. Clones were sequenced by immunoSEQ multiplex PCR, and TCRdb holds only the in-frame ones, with some missing. The table has fewer than 65,000 clones, roughly nine tenths seen once; the top ten hold roughly 0.76%. The chain couples TRBV18 to TRBJ2-7; TRBD1 is a possible D gene (6 bases). This TCR was recovered from a female donor with multiple sclerosis, enrolled in a pregnancy study. Sequencing used CD4+ T cells from peripheral blood mononuclear cells, obtained in the first trimester of pregnancy. The CDR3, as DNA: TGTGCCAGCTCACCAGGGACAAATACCGAGCAGTACTTC. Translation: CASSPGTNTEQYF.